The entry below gives a single TCR beta chain sequence along with its context. Its antigen is unidentified. As defined, naive CD8 cells were CD45RO-negative and positively selected for CCR7, with terminally differentiated effector memory CD45RA+ cells excluded. For every subset, genomic DNA was evenly distributed across several immunoSEQ plates. Method: immunoSEQ multiplex PCR; TCRdb's copy keeps in-frame clones and lacks some. The sample records around 1.9 million clones, roughly 91% being singletons. This record comes from a study of shared clonotypes between healthy human individuals. The wider study: Researchers assigned three CD4 naive, three CD4 memory, two CD8 naive and one CD8 memory plate to each donor.

General study findings and limits: Owing to a small donor count, the genetic and exposure-history diversity represented was limited.

The CDR3 sequence is 15 residues long. Trimming took off 4 bases at V and 0 bases at J, with 9 bases between the two ends. The germline V gene encodes CDR1 ENHRY and CDR2 SYGVKD. The chain is built from TRBV10-3 and TRBJ2-2, with D perhaps matching TRBD1 (6 bases). The source material was naive CD8+ T cells from PBMCs. The source of this sequence is a man between 18 and 35 years old in good health. Some clones in this sample may be carry-over from other donors' samples. CDR3 coding DNA: TGTGCCATCAGTGGTGGGACAACGAACACCGGGGAGCTGTTTTTT. Translated, it gives CAISGGTTNTGELFF.